Listed here are 8 T cell receptor beta chains from one sample, sequenced in a study of radiotherapy plus CTLA-4 blockade in lung cancer. The method was immunoSEQ multiplex PCR; TCRdb's version includes in-frame clones alone and lacks a portion of them. The sample holds about 120,000 clones, just under 80% seen once. The source was peripheral blood, collected from a patient treated with radiotherapy plus ipilimumab. Receptors originate from a human donor with non-small cell lung cancer who had a partial response to radiotherapy plus ipilimumab.

This chain links TRBV30 with TRBJ2-3; 8 positions match TRBD1. This CDR3 contains 16 residues. The V segment lost 2 bases and the J segment 2 bases; nucleotides outside the gene matches: 9. Germline CDR1 and CDR2: GTSNPN and SVGIG (reference sequence). Written as DNA, the CDR3 is TGTGCCTGGAGTCCGGGACAGGCAAAATACACAGATACGCAGTATTTT. This encodes CAWSPGQAKYTDTQYF.

This clone occurred a few times. This sequence joins TRBV19 and TRBJ1-1, with 9 positions matching TRBD1. The CDR3 covers 15 residues. V shed 5 bases, J shed 1 base, and the junction held 5 bases outside the gene matches. Germline V gene data show CDR1 as LNHDA and CDR2 as SQIVND (reference sequence). The CDR3 DNA sequence: TGTGCCAGTAGTCCGTTGGGACAGGGGAACACTGAAGCTTTCTTT. It encodes CASSPLGQGNTEAFF.

V and J are TRBV5-8 and TRBJ1-1, with 8 bases lining up with TRBD1. Germline CDR1 and CDR2: SGHTS and YDEGEE. The CDR3 extends over 14 amino acids. V lost 2 bases, J lost 4 bases, and 4 bases stayed unmatched. The CDR3 loop reads CASSLSGGVTEAFF. CDR3 bases: TGTGCCAGCAGCTTATCAGGGGGCGTCACTGAAGCTTTCTTT.

This chain connects TRBV5-4 to TRBJ1-3, with D possibly TRBD1 on 5 matching bases. The CDR3 spans 14 residues. V lost 0 bases to trimming and J lost 1 base, with 5 bases between them. Germline CDR1 and CDR2: SGHNT and YYREEE (reference sequence). CDR3 region: CASSLEGSGNTIYF. For the CDR3, the DNA is TGTGCCAGCAGCTTGGAGGGGTCTGGAAACACCATATATTTT.

The chain joins TRBV28 to TRBJ2-7; 9 bases align to TRBD2. Germline CDR1 reads MDHEN; CDR2 reads SYDVKM. This CDR3 has 15 amino acids. V lost 5 bases to trimming and J lost 3 bases; unmatched junction nucleotides: 8. The CDR3 bases are TGTGCCAGCAGTGCTCGACTAGCGGTAAGCTACGAGCAGTACTTC. It specifies CASSARLAVSYEQYF.

The chain carries TRBV23-1 and TRBJ1-5; TRBD1 agrees at 8 bases. TRBV23-1 is filed as an ORF, its function uncertain. The V segment lost 2 bases and the J segment 0 bases; nucleotides outside the gene matches: 18. The CDR3 is made up of 21 amino acids. Written as DNA, the CDR3 is TGCGCCAGCAGTCAAGGGGGGAGGACAGGGATATCCCTACCTAGCAATCAGCCCCAGCATTTT. Translating gives CASSQGGRTGISLPSNQPQHF.

The chain has TRBV5-1 and TRBJ1-1; TRBD1 is a possible D gene (5 bases). The V end was cut by 0 bases, the J end by 4 bases, with 13 bases between. Germline-derived CDR1 and CDR2 are SGHRS and YFSETQ. The CDR3 is 15 residues long. The CDR3 nucleotides are TGCGCCAGCAGCTTGGGAAGCAGGGTCTCCACTGAAGCTTTCTTT. Amino acid sequence: CASSLGSRVSTEAFF.

The V call is TRBV2, the J call TRBJ2-6, with 7 nucleotides matching TRBD1. Germline V gene sequence: CDR1 SNHLY, CDR2 FYNNEI. V shed 6 bases and J 4 bases; nucleotides not matched to a gene: 9. The CDR3 totals 16 residues. CDR3 nucleotides: TGTGCCAGCAGGAACAACAGGGGACCCGGGGCCAACGTCCTGACTTTC. This translates into CASRNNRGPGANVLTF.